Included here is one T cell receptor beta chain sequence, with context. What it recognizes is unknown. This CDR3 region has 13 residues. The V gene lost 10 bases and the J gene lost 2 bases, with 15 bases spanning the gap. The V gene's germline CDR1 is MNHEY and CDR2 SVGAGI. The data were obtained in a study of vaccination effects on CD4 cells after COVID-19. Ahead of sequencing, the ViraFEST assay grew antigen-specific CD4+ T cells using viral peptide pools. Culturing for roughly 10 days preceded CD4+ T cell isolation. None of the vaccinated had previously contracted SARS-CoV-2, and their nucleocapsid antibodies tested negative. Peptides at roughly 10 ug/ml and IL-2 at roughly 9.3 IU/ml were added to some 2 million PBMC per well. At days 3 and 7, half of the medium was exchanged for IL-2 medium. Repertoires were generated with immunoSEQ multiplex PCR, while TCRdb's copy carries only in-frame clones and drops some. The data contain fewer than 70,000 clones, approximately 80% of them singletons.

The origin of this receptor is a human donor who received a COVID-19 vaccine. The rearrangement uses TRBV6-5 and TRBJ2-7; D ambiguous. The sequences come from CD4+ T cells from PBMCs cultured with SARS-CoV-2 spike peptides, collected before COVID-19 vaccination. CDR3: CATMKTGPYEQYV. CDR3 DNA sequence: TGTGCCACCATGAAGACTGGGCCCTACGAGCAGTACGTC.